These 20 T cell receptor beta chains share one sample of origin, sequenced in a study of Ad26.COV2.S vaccination and SARS-CoV-2 variants. Only in-frame clones appear in the TCRdb table, and some are missing; sequencing was by immunoSEQ multiplex PCR. The sample carries about 460,000 clones, about nine tenths recorded once. Specified treatment: roughly 18 received Ad26.COV2.S at low or high dose, single or two shots; a few received placebo; per-sample allocation not given. Sampling happened 63 days after the first vaccine or placebo injection. Sequenced here: peripheral blood, sampled in a trial of Ad26.COV2.S vaccine versus placebo. The receptor source for this set is a person aged 18 to 59 who received the Ad26.COV2.S COVID-19 vaccine or a placebo.

This chain uses TRBV7-9 with TRBJ1-2, with TRBD1 as a possible D gene (5 bases). Germline assignment: CDR1 SEHNR and CDR2 FQNEAQ (reference sequence). The CDR3 extends over 16 amino acids. Between the trimmed V and J ends, which lost 5 bases and 0 bases, there was a span of 16 bases. The CDR3 loop is CASSARGDPSNYGYTF. The DNA of the CDR3 is TGTGCCAGCAGCGCCCGGGGGGACCCTTCTAACTATGGCTACACCTTC.

DNA of the CDR3: TGTGCCAGCAGCTTACTAGCGGGATTAATCGGGACCGGGGAGCTGTTTTTT. This encodes CASSLLAGLIGTGELFF. The V and J genes are TRBV7-8 and TRBJ2-2; TRBD2 agrees at 9 bases. The CDR3 is 17 amino acids. Germline CDR1 SGHVS, CDR2 FQNEAQ. The J segment lost 5 bases and the V segment lost 2 bases, leaving 9 bases of the junction unmatched.

With respect to this clone: This same CDR3 is encoded by further DNA sequences in the sample. V and J are TRBV12-3 or TRBV12-4 and TRBJ2-3; D might be TRBD1 (5 bases). V lost 2 bases and J lost 3, with 6 bases in between. This CDR3 comprises 13 residues. CDR3 sequence: CASSLSGTDTQYF. The CDR3 DNA sequence: TGTGCCAGCAGTTTATCAGGGACAGATACGCAGTATTTT.

The chain carries TRBV10-3 and TRBJ2-1; 8 bases line up with TRBD2. The V segment lost 4 bases and the J segment 5 bases; nucleotides outside the gene matches: 4. This CDR3 has 14 residues. Germline V CDR1 and CDR2: ENHRY, SYGVKD. CDR3: CAISAGRADNEQFF. As DNA, the CDR3 is TGTGCCATCAGTGCCGGGAGGGCCGACAATGAGCAGTTCTTC.

J is TRBJ2-5 and V is TRBV10-3; D not certain. From germline, CDR1 is ENHRY and CDR2 SYGVKD. Trimming pared 0 bases from V and 3 bases from J, leaving 17 bases between. This CDR3 spans 17 amino acids. Written as DNA, the CDR3 is TGTGCCATCAGTGAGTCGATCTTCGGGCGCGAGAAAGAGACCCAGTACTTC. This gives the protein CAISESIFGREKETQYF.

The chain joins TRBV6-5 to TRBJ2-6; 7 bases line up with TRBD1. V shed 6 bases and J 2 bases; nucleotides not matched to a gene: 4. The CDR3 extends over 15 amino acids. Per the germline V gene, CDR1 is MNHEY and CDR2 is SVGAGI. This CDR3 is CASRLTGAGANVLTF. The CDR3 DNA follows: TGTGCCAGCAGACTAACAGGGGCTGGGGCCAACGTCCTGACTTTC.

V gene TRBV30 combines with J gene TRBJ1-2, with unresolved D. CDR1 is GTSNPN and CDR2 is SVGIG in the germline V gene (reference sequence). V was shortened by 6 bases and J by 4 bases, with 6 bases between the two germline ends. The CDR3 has 10 amino acids. CDR3 bases: TGTGCCTGTGCTGTCTATGGCTACACCTTC. It is translated as CACAVYGYTF.

CDR3 nucleotide sequence: TGTGCCAGTAGTATTAAGGCGGGAGGTTCCTACGAGCAGTACTTC. Translation: CASSIKAGGSYEQYF. The rearrangement joins TRBV19 to TRBJ2-7; 8 positions agree with TRBD2. Germline CDR1 reads LNHDA; CDR2 reads SQIVND (reference sequence). The J segment lost 1 base and the V segment lost 3 bases, leaving 5 bases of the junction unmatched. The CDR3 consists of 15 residues.

The chain has TRBV7-2 and TRBJ2-3; D is undetermined. CDR1 is SGHTA, CDR2 FQGNSA, per germline. CDR3 length equals 14 residues. Trimming removed 4 bases from V and 5 bases from J, with 13 bases in between. The CDR3 region is CASSSRVGRDTQYF. CDR3 DNA sequence: TGTGCCAGCAGCTCGAGAGTAGGACGAGATACGCAGTATTTT. The full variable domain, rest sourced from reference TRBV7-2 and TRBJ2-3, is GAGVSQSPSNKVTEKGKDVELRCDPISGHTALYWYRQSLGQGLEFLIYFQGNSAPDKSGLPSDRFSAERTGGSVSTLTIQRTQQEDSAVYLCASSSRVGRDTQYFGPGTRLTVL.

The V call is TRBV28, the J call TRBJ1-5; no clear D gene. V was shortened by 2 bases and J by 11 bases, with 13 bases between the two germline ends. CDR1 is MDHEN, CDR2 SYDVKM, per germline. CDR3 length: 13 amino acids. CDR3 amino acids: CASSLGRSGSQHF. In DNA form, the CDR3 reads TGTGCCAGCAGTTTAGGGAGGAGTGGGTCCCAGCATTTT.

This clone was seen a single time. A junction boundary mismatches the germline segment, possibly from a read error. V usage is TRBV4-3 and J usage is TRBJ1-1; D unresolved. The CDR3 spans 15 residues. Looked up from germline, CDR1 is LGHNA and CDR2 is YSLEER. The CDR3 sequence is CASSPRGTPGNSLVF. CDR3 DNA sequence: TGCGCCAGCAGCCCCCGTGGCACCCCCGGCAATTCTTTGGTCTTT.

The rearrangement uses TRBV5-4 and TRBJ2-3, with TRBD2 as a possible D gene (6 bases). Germline CDR1 is SGHNT and CDR2 is YYREEE (reference sequence). CDR3 length: 15 amino acids. V shed 1 base and J shed 4 bases, with 13 bases lying between them. CDR3 DNA: TGTGCCAGCAGCTTGCGGGCGGGAAGCGCAGATACGCAGTATTTT. Amino acid sequence: CASSLRAGSADTQYF. Full variable domain (outside the CDR3, taken from reference TRBV5-4 and TRBJ2-3): ETGVTQSPTHLIKTRGQQVTLRCSSQSGHNTVSWYQQALGQGPQFIFQYYREEENGRGNFPPRFSGLQFPNYSSELNVNALELDDSALYLCASSLRAGSADTQYFGPGTRLTVL.

This chain joins TRBV3-1 (or the pseudogene TRBV3-2) and TRBJ2-7, with 7 positions matching TRBD2. The V gene's germline CDR1 is LGHDT and CDR2 YNNKEL (reference sequence). V lost 4 bases, J lost 4 bases, and 13 bases stayed unmatched. This CDR3 region has 16 residues. CDR3 in amino acids: CASSLLVTSVEYEQYF. The CDR3 region has the DNA TGTGCCAGCAGCCTACTCGTAACTAGCGTGGAGTACGAGCAGTACTTC.

This chain uses TRBV19 with TRBJ2-2; TRBD2 matches 12 bases. V was pared by 8 bases and J by 7 bases, with 8 bases of the junction left unmatched. CDR1 and CDR2 (germline): LNHDA, SQIVND (reference sequence). This CDR3 is built from 15 residues. The CDR3 DNA follows: TGTGCCAGTCGACCCGGGACTAGCGGGTTCGGGGAGCTGTTTTTT. Its protein is CASRPGTSGFGELFF.

The CDR3 here is CASSLRLAGETQYF. The CDR3 DNA is TGTGCCAGCAGCTTACGACTAGCGGGAGAGACCCAGTACTTC. This chain uses TRBV11-2 with TRBJ2-5, with 10 bases fitting TRBD2. The CDR3 loop spans 14 amino acids. The trim removed 2 bases at V and 4 bases at J, leaving 1 base unmatched. Germline loops: CDR1 SGHAT, CDR2 FQNNGV.

The chain uses TRBV25-1 and TRBJ1-1; D is undetermined. This CDR3 is built from 13 residues. The V end was cut by 4 bases, the J end by 3 bases, with 9 bases between. Germline V gene data show CDR1 as MGHDK and CDR2 as SYGVNS. This CDR3 reads CASSAYRDTEAFF. The CDR3 region has the DNA TGTGCCAGCAGTGCCTACCGGGACACTGAAGCTTTCTTT.

This rearrangement joins TRBV10-2 to TRBJ1-2; a weak D match, TRBD1 (6 bases). CDR3 length: 12 amino acids. With 10 bases removed from V and 3 bases from J, the gap between germline ends came to 12 bases. From germline, CDR1 is WSHSY and CDR2 SAAADI. The CDR3 DNA sequence: TGCGCCACCCTGACAGGCCACTATGGCTACACCTTC. It is translated as CATLTGHYGYTF.

The chain has TRBV7-3 and TRBJ2-2; 8 nucleotides agree with TRBD1. Germline CDR1 reads SGHTA; CDR2 reads FQGTGA. Trimming cost V 2 bases and J 6 bases; bases outside gene matches: 5. This CDR3 comprises 15 residues. CDR3: CASSLRQGLAGELFF. The CDR3 DNA reads TGTGCCAGCAGCTTACGACAGGGGTTGGCCGGGGAGCTGTTTTTT.

This clone appeared a single time. This CDR3 is also generated by other DNA sequences in the sample. The CDR3 region has the DNA TGTGCCAGCTCAAGACAGGAGAACACTGAAGCTTTCTTT. Protein: CASSRQENTEAFF. This sequence joins TRBV18 and TRBJ1-1, with a tentative D call TRBD1 (6 bases). Germline assignment: CDR1 KGHSH and CDR2 LQKENI. V gave up 5 bases and J gave up 1 base, with 8 bases separating them. This CDR3 spans 13 amino acids.

The chain employs TRBV2 and TRBJ2-1; 15 positions match TRBD2. The CDR3 length is 15 residues. J lost 8 bases, V lost 3 bases, and 2 bases had no gene match. The germline CDR1 and CDR2 sequences are SNHLY and FYNNEI. The CDR3 DNA reads TGTGCCAGCAGTGAGGGACTAGCGGGAGGCTATGAGCAGTTCTTC. As protein: CASSEGLAGGYEQFF.